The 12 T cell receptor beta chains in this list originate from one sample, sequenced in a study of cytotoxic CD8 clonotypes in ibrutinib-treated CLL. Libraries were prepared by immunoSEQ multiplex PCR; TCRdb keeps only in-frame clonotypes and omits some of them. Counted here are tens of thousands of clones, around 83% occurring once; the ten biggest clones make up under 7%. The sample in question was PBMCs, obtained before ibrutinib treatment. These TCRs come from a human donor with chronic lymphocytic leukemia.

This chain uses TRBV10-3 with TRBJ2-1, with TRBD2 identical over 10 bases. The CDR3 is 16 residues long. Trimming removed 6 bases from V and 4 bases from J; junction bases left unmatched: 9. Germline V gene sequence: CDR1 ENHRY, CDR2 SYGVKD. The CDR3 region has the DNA TGTGCCATCAGCCCGGTACTAGCGGGAACATACAATGAGCAGTTCTTC. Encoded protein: CAISPVLAGTYNEQFF.

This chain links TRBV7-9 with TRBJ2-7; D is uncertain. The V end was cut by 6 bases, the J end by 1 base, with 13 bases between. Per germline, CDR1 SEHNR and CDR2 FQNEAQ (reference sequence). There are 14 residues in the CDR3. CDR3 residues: CASRRTGESYEQYF. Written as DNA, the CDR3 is TGTGCCAGCAGACGAACGGGCGAGTCCTACGAGCAGTACTTC. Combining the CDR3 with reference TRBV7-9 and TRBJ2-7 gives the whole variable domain DTGVSQNPRHKITKRGQNVTFRCDPISEHNRLYWYRQTLGQGPEFLTYFQNEAQLEKSRLLSDRFSAERPKGSFSTLEIQRTEQGDSAMYLCASRRTGESYEQYFGPGTRLTVT.

The CDR3 loop is CASSRRQISNEKLFF. As DNA, the CDR3 is TGCGCCAGCAGCCGCCGACAGATAAGTAATGAAAAACTGTTTTTT. The chain recombines TRBV4-1 with TRBJ1-4; D might be TRBD1 (5 bases). This CDR3 has 15 amino acids. With 4 bases removed from V and 4 bases from J, the gap between germline ends came to 13 bases. Germline V gene data show CDR1 as MGHRA and CDR2 as YSYEKL.

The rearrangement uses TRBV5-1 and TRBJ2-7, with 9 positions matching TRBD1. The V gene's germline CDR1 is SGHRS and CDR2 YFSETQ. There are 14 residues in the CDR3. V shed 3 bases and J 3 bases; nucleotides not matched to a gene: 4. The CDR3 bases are TGCGCCAGCAGCTGGGGGACAGGGATCTACGAGCAGTACTTC. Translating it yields CASSWGTGIYEQYF.

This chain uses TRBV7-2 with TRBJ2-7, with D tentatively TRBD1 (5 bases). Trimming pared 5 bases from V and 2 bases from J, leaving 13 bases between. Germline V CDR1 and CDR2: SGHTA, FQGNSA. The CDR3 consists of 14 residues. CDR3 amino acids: CASSMKTDTYEQYF. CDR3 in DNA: TGTGCCAGCAGCATGAAGACAGATACCTACGAGCAGTACTTC.

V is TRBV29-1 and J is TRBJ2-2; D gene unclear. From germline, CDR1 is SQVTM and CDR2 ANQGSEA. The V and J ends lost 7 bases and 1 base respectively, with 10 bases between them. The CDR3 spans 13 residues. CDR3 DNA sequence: TGCAGCGCCGGGTTACTGAACACCGGGGAGCTGTTTTTT. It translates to CSAGLLNTGELFF.

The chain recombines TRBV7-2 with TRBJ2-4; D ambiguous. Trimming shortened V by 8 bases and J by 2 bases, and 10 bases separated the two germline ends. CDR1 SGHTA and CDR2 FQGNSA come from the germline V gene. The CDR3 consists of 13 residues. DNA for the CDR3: TGTGCCAGCTCCTACAAACCCAAAAACATTCAGTACTTC. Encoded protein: CASSYKPKNIQYF.

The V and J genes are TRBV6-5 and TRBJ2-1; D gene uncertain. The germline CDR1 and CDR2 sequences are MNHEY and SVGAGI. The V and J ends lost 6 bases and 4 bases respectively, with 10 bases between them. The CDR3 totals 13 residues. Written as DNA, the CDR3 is TGTGCCAGCAGCAATGACCAGTACAATGAGCAGTTCTTC. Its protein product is CASSNDQYNEQFF.

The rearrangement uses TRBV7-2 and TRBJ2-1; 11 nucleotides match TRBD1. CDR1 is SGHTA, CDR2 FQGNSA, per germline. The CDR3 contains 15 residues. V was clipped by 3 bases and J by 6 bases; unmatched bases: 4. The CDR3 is CASSFTGTGGNEQFF. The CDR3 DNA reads TGTGCCAGCAGCTTTACCGGGACAGGGGGCAATGAGCAGTTCTTC.

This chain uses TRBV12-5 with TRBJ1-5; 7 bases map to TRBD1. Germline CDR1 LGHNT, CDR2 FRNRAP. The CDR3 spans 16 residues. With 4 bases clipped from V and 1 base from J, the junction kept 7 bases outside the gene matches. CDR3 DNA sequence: TGTGCTAGTGGTTCCGACAGGGATGAGAGCAATCAGCCCCAGCATTTT. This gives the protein CASGSDRDESNQPQHF.

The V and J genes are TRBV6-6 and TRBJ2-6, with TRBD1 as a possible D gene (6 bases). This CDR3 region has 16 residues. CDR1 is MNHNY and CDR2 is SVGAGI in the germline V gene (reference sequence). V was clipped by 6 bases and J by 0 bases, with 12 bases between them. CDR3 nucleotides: TGTGCCAGCAGAAGACAGGTTACCTCTGGGGCCAACGTCCTGACTTTC. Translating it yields CASRRQVTSGANVLTF.

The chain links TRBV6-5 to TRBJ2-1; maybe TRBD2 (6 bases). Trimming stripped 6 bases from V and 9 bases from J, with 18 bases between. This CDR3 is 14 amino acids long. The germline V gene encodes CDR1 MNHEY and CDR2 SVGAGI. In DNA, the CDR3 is TGTGCCAGCAGGTCCAGACCTAGCGCGATTGAGCAGTTCTTC. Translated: CASRSRPSAIEQFF.